These 6 T cell receptor beta chains originate from one sample sequenced in a study of beta chain features in type 1 diabetes. Their antigens are not known. Notes on the study in general: Among all four CD4+ subsets, Type 1 diabetes patients had TCRB CDR3s that were moderately but significantly shorter.

Sequencing targeted expressed TCRB transcripts, as all isolated RNA had been reverse transcribed. Using immunoSEQ multiplex PCR, the repertoire was profiled, and TCRdb retains in-frame clones only, with some absent. Counted here are some 44,000 clones, over 60% occurring once; the ten biggest clones make up roughly 2.1%. Input material: Tregs from blood. The receptors were sampled from a woman under 30 with type 1 diabetes.

V gene TRBV7-2 combines with J gene TRBJ2-1; no reliable D call. This CDR3 spans 14 amino acids. Trimming stripped 5 bases from V and 1 base from J, with 9 bases between. The germline V gene has CDR1 SGHTA and CDR2 FQGNSA. DNA for the CDR3: TGTGCCAGCAGCGTTAGCCCGTCCTACAATGAGCAGTTCTTC. This encodes CASSVSPSYNEQFF.

This clone was seen a handful of times. This rearrangement joins TRBV9 to TRBJ1-6, with a weak D call TRBD1 (6 bases). This CDR3 spans 15 amino acids. V lost 3 bases and J 7 bases, leaving 14 bases between the germline ends. Per germline, CDR1 SGDLS and CDR2 YYNGEE. The CDR3 DNA sequence: TGTGCCAGCAGCGGAACAGGGATGCGGAATTCACCCCTCCACTTT. Translation: CASSGTGMRNSPLHF.

This sequence joins TRBV5-5 and TRBJ2-5; no firm D call. Deletions cut 0 bases from V and 0 bases from J, with 9 bases between. Germline CDR1 reads SGHKS; CDR2 reads YYEKEE (reference sequence). CDR3 length: 15 amino acids. This CDR3 reads CASSLGVSNQETQYF. For the CDR3, the DNA is TGTGCCAGCAGCTTGGGAGTTTCCAACCAAGAGACCCAGTACTTC.

This rearrangement joins TRBV5-1 to TRBJ2-5; maybe TRBD2 (6 bases). V lost 0 bases, J lost 2 bases, and 8 bases lay in between. CDR1 and CDR2 from the germline V gene are SGHRS and YFSETQ. This CDR3 comprises 14 residues. CDR3 nucleotides: TGCGCCAGCAGCTTGGTCGGGACTCAAGAGACCCAGTACTTC. As protein: CASSLVGTQETQYF.

The chain couples TRBV7-2 to TRBJ1-5, with D possibly TRBD1 on 5 matching bases. The ends were cut back, 5 bases at V and 7 bases at J, with 18 bases in the middle. This CDR3 has 15 amino acids. Germline assignment: CDR1 SGHTA and CDR2 FQGNSA. The CDR3 DNA reads TGTGCCAGCAGCACCCTTCGGGGGGTCGGGCAGCCCCAGCATTTT. Amino acid sequence: CASSTLRGVGQPQHF.

The V gene is TRBV10-3, the J gene TRBJ1-2; no clear D gene. This CDR3 contains 14 residues. Trimming shortened V by 6 bases and J by 7 bases, and 18 bases separated the two germline ends. CDR1 is ENHRY and CDR2 is SYGVKD in the germline V gene. The CDR3 bases are TGTGCCATCAGCCTCGATGGGTCCGCGGGTGGCTACACCTTC. Amino acid sequence: CAISLDGSAGGYTF.